The rows below give T cell receptor beta chains drawn from one sample of a study of shared clonotypes between healthy human individuals. Sequencing was performed with immunoSEQ multiplex PCR; in TCRdb, only in-frame clones are kept and a portion is missing. The data hold roughly 2.2 million clones, with 93% observed a single time. Sequenced material: naive CD4+ T cells from PBMCs. The origin of the receptors is a man between 18 and 29 years old in good health. Some clones in this sample may be carry-over from other donors' samples. Both conserved end residues are part of each CDR3. The D gene is left open where the match is weak. Clone size appears in some rows only: once, few, many, or a class for an expanded clone.

V: TRBV5-4
D: .
J: TRBJ1-2
size: .
DNA: TGTGCCAGCACGATCGACACGTTCCGAGGCTATGGCTACACCTTC
CDR3: CASTIDTFRGYGYTF

V: TRBV6-5
D: TRBD2
J: TRBJ2-1
size: .
DNA: TGTGCCAGCAGTCTGCAGCCGGGGGGCTACAATGAGCAGTTCTTC
CDR3: CASSLQPGGYNEQFF

V: TRBV2
D: .
J: TRBJ2-7
size: .
DNA: TGTGCCAGCAGGGCCGGACAAAGAACCTACGAGCAGTACTTC
CDR3: CASRAGQRTYEQYF

V: TRBV7-8
D: .
J: TRBJ1-1
size: .
DNA: TGTGCCAGCAGGCCAACAGGGTCTTATGAAGCTTTCTTT
CDR3: CASRPTGSYEAFF

V: TRBV5-1
D: TRBD2
J: TRBJ2-1
size: .
DNA: TGCGCCAGCAGCTTGGACGGGACTAGCTACAATGAGCAGTTCTTC
CDR3: CASSLDGTSYNEQFF

V: TRBV5-8
D: .
J: TRBJ1-5
size: few
DNA: TGTGCCAGCGGGCCGGGGAAGGGCGCATCGCAGCCCCAGCATTTT
CDR3: CASGPGKGASQPQHF

V: TRBV4-1
D: .
J: TRBJ1-2
size: .
DNA: TGCGCCAGCAGCCAAGTTGGCAGGTATAGTGGCTACACCTTC
CDR3: CASSQVGRYSGYTF

V: TRBV18
D: .
J: TRBJ1-2
size: .
DNA: TGTGCCAGCTCACCGGGGCGGACTCGGGCAGGCTATGGCTACACCTTC
CDR3: CASSPGRTRAGYGYTF

V: TRBV6-1
D: TRBD1
J: TRBJ2-7
size: .
DNA: TGTGCCACTCAGGCCGGGACAGTGCTTTACGAGCAGTACTTC
CDR3: CATQAGTVLYEQYF

V: TRBV28
D: .
J: TRBJ1-2
size: .
DNA: TGTGCCAGCAGCCGGGGATTCTATGGCTACACCTTC
CDR3: CASSRGFYGYTF

V: TRBV5-4
D: .
J: TRBJ2-3
size: .
DNA: TGTGCCAGCAGCTTGAAATTAGATACGCAGTATTTT
CDR3: CASSLKLDTQYF

V: TRBV11-3
D: .
J: TRBJ2-2
size: .
DNA: TGTGCCAGCAGCCCGAGGGCCCAGGCTGGGGAGCTGTTTTTT
CDR3: CASSPRAQAGELFF

V: TRBV5-1
D: TRBD2
J: TRBJ2-7
size: .
DNA: TGCGCCAGCAGCATAGGGACTAGCGGGAGTGACGAGCAGTACTTC
CDR3: CASSIGTSGSDEQYF

V: TRBV7-9
D: .
J: TRBJ1-1
size: few
DNA: TGTGCCAGCAGCCAACTGACAGAGAACACTGAAGCTTTCTTT
CDR3: CASSQLTENTEAFF

V: TRBV7-3
D: TRBD1
J: TRBJ2-6
size: once
DNA: TGTGCCAGCAGCACCCTTATGTCAGGGGGCTCTGGTGGGGCCAACGTCCTGACTTTC
CDR3: CASSTLMSGGSGGANVLTF

V: TRBV19
D: .
J: TRBJ1-5
size: .
DNA: TGTGCCAGTAGTATAGGAGGCAGGGACAATCAGCCCCAGCATTTT
CDR3: CASSIGGRDNQPQHF

V: TRBV19
D: TRBD2
J: TRBJ2-3
size: .
DNA: TGTGCCAGTAGGACGGGGAGGGAGACAGATACGCAGTATTTT
CDR3: CASRTGRETDTQYF